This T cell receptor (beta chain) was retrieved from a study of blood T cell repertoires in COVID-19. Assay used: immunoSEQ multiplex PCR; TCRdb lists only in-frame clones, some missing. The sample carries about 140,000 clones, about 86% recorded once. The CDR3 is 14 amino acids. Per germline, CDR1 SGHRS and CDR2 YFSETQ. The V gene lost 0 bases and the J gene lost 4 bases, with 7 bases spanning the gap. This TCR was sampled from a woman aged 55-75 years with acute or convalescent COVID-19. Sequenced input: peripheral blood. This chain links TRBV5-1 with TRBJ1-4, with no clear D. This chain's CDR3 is CASSLAPGNEKLFF. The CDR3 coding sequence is TGCGCCAGCAGCTTGGCCCCGGGTAATGAAAAACTGTTTTTT.